The sequence of this T cell receptor (beta chain) was determined in a study of CD4+ T cells in melanoma. Trimming took 2 bases from V and 11 from J; bases not matched to a gene: 8. CDR1 and CDR2 (germline): MGHRA, YSYEKL. The CDR3 has 14 residues. Measured with immunoSEQ multiplex PCR; TCRdb has only the in-frame clones, and not every one. Of around 13,000 clones in the sample, under 80% were seen once. Points on this clone: Its antigen remains unknown.

Whole-study results and caveats: A reported correlation linked neoantigen-specific CD4+ T cells to CD8+, macrophage and B cell function. In melanoma, neoantigen-specific CD4+ T cells reportedly differed in differentiation state.

The V and J genes are TRBV4-1 and TRBJ1-2; 10 bases match TRBD1. The sequenced sample consisted of cells from a culture (not recorded whether cultured in vitro). The sequence came from a human donor with melanoma. In DNA, the CDR3 is TGCGCCAGCAGCCAATTGTTGGGGACAGGGGTGTACACCTTC. Translation: CASSQLLGTGVYTF.